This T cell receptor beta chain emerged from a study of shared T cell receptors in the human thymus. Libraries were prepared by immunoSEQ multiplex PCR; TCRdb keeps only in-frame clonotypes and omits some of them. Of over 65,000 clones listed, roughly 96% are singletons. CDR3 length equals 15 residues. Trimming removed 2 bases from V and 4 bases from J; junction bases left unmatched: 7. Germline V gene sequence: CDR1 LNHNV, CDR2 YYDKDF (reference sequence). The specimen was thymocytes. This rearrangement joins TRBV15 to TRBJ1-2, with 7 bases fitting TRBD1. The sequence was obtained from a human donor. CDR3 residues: CATSRSGGYPYGYTF. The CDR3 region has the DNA TGTGCCACCAGCAGATCAGGGGGTTATCCCTATGGCTACACCTTC. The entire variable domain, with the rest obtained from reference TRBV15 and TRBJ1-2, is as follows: DAMVIQNPRYQVTQFGKPVTLSCSQTLNHNVMYWYQQKSSQAPKLLFHYYDKDFNNEADTPDNFQSRRPNTSFCFLDIRSPGLGDTAMYLCATSRSGGYPYGYTFGSGTRLTVV.